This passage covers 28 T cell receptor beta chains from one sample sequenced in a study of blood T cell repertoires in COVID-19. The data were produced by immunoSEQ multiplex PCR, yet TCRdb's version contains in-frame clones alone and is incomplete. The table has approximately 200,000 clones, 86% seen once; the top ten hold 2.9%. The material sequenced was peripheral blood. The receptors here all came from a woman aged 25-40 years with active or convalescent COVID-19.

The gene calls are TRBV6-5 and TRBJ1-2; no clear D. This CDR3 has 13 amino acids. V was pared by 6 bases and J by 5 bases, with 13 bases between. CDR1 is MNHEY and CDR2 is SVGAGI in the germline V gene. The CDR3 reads CASSPRHIYGYTF. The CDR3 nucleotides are TGTGCCAGCAGCCCCAGACACATTTATGGCTACACCTTC.

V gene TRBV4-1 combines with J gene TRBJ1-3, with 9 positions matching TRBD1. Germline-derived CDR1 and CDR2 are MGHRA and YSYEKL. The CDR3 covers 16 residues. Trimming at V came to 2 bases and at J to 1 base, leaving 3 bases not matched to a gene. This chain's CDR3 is CASSQPDRGSGNTIYF. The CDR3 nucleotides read TGCGCCAGCAGCCAACCAGACAGGGGGTCTGGAAACACCATATATTTT.

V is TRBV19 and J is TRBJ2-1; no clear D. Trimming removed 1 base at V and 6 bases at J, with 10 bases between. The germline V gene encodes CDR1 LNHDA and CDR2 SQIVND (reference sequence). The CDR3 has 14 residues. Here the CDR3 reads CASSIGSVGNEQFF. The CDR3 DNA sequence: TGTGCCAGTAGTATAGGATCGGTCGGCAATGAGCAGTTCTTC.

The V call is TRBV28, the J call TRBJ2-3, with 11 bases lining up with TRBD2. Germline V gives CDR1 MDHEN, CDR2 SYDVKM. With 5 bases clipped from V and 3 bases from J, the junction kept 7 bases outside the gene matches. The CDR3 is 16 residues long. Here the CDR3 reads CASSGWTSGLTDTQYF. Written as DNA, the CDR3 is TGTGCCAGCAGTGGCTGGACTAGCGGGTTGACAGATACGCAGTATTTT.

CDR3 in amino acids: CATSPSGESTDTQYF. In DNA, the CDR3 is TGTGCCACCAGTCCTTCCGGGGAGAGCACAGATACGCAGTATTTT. The chain has TRBV24-1 and TRBJ2-3, with D possibly matching TRBD2 (5 bases). The V gene lost 6 bases and the J gene lost 0 bases, with 12 bases spanning the gap. Germline loops: CDR1 KGHDR, CDR2 SFDVKD. This CDR3 has 15 amino acids.

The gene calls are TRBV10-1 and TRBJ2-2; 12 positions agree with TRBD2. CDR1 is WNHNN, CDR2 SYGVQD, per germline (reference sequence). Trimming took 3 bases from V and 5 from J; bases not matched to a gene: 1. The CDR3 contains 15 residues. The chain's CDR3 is CASSDGLAGTGELFF. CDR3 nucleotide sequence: TGCGCCAGCAGTGACGGACTAGCGGGGACCGGGGAGCTGTTTTTT.

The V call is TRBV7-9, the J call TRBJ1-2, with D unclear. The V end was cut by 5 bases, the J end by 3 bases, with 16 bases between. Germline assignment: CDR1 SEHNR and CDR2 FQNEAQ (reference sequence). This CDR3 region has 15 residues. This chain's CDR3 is CASSPKMAADYGYTF. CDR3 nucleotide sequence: TGTGCCAGCAGCCCCAAAATGGCGGCTGACTATGGCTACACCTTC.

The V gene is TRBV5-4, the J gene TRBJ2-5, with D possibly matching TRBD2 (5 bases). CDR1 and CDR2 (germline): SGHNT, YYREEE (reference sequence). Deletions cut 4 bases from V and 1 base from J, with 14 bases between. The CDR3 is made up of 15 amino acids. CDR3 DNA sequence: TGTGCCAGCAGCAGTACCGGGAACTTCCAAGAGACCCAGTACTTC. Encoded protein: CASSSTGNFQETQYF.

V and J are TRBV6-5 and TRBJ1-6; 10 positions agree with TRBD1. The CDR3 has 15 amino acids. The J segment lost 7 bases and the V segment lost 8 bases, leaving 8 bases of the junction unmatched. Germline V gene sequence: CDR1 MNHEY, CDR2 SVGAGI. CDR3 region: CASGFDRGRNSPLHF. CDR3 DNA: TGTGCCAGCGGTTTTGACAGGGGGCGGAATTCACCCCTCCACTTT.

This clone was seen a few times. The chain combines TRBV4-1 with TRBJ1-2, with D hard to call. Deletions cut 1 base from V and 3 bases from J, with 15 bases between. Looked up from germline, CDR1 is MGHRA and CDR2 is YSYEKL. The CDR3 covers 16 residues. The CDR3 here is CASSQGRLGGYYGYTF. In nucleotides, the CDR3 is TGCGCCAGCAGCCAAGGCCGCTTAGGAGGGTACTATGGCTACACCTTC.

CDR3 protein: CASSEWSYEQYF. CDR3 in DNA: TGTGCCAGCAGTGAATGGAGCTACGAGCAGTACTTC. V usage is TRBV2 and J usage is TRBJ2-7; no reliable D call. V was pared by 2 bases and J by 3 bases, with 5 bases between. The CDR3 has 12 residues. CDR1 SNHLY and CDR2 FYNNEI come from the germline V gene. Full variable domain (missing parts from reference TRBV2 and TRBJ2-7): EPEVTQTPSHQVTQMGQEVILRCVPISNHLYFYWYRQILGQKVEFLVSFYNNEISEKSEIFDDQFSVERPDGSNFTLKIRSTKLEDSAMYFCASSEWSYEQYFGPGTRLTVT.

The chain's CDR3 is CASSVALLFAEAFF. The CDR3 DNA sequence: TGTGCCAGTAGCGTGGCCCTCTTGTTCGCTGAAGCTTTCTTT. The J gene is TRBJ1-1, the V gene TRBV19; D uncertain. Looked up from germline, CDR1 is LNHDA and CDR2 is SQIVND (reference sequence). Trimming removed 6 bases from V and 6 bases from J, with 17 bases in between. The CDR3 extends over 14 amino acids. Based on the CDR3 plus reference TRBV19 and TRBJ1-1, the full variable domain is DGGITQSPKYLFRKEGQNVTLSCEQNLNHDAMYWYRQDPGQGLRLIYYSQIVNDFQKGDIAEGYSVSREKKESFPLTVTSAQKNPTAFYLCASSVALLFAEAFFGQGTRLTVV.

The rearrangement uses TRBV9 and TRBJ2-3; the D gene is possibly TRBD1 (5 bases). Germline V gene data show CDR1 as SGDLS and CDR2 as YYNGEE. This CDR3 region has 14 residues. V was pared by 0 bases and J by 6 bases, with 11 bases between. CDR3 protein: CASSVGGHRDTQYF. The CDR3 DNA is TGTGCCAGCAGCGTAGGGGGCCATCGGGATACGCAGTATTTT.

For the CDR3, the DNA is TGTGCCAGTGGCCACCTAGGGACAGGGGACTATGGCTACACCTTC. Translating it yields CASGHLGTGDYGYTF. V gene TRBV19 combines with J gene TRBJ1-2; 10 nucleotides line up with TRBD1. Germline V lookup: CDR1 LNHDA, CDR2 SQIVND (reference sequence). The CDR3 contains 15 residues. Germline trimming cut 8 bases from V and 3 bases from J; bases unmatched to any gene: 9. Full variable domain (rest looked up from reference TRBV19 and TRBJ1-2): DGGITQSPKYLFRKEGQNVTLSCEQNLNHDAMYWYRQDPGQGLRLIYYSQIVNDFQKGDIAEGYSVSREKKESFPLTVTSAQKNPTAFYLCASGHLGTGDYGYTFGSGTRLTVV.

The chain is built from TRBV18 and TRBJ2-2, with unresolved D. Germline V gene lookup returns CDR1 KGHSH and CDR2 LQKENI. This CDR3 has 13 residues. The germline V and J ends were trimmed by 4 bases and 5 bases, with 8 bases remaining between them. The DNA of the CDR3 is TGTGCCAGCTCACTTCAGGCGACCGGGGAGCTGTTTTTT. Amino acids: CASSLQATGELFF.

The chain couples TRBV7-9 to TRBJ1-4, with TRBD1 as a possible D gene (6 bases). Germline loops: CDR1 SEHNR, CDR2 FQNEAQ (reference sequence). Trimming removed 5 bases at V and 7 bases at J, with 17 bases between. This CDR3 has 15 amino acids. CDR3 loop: CASSLIQGSGEKLFF. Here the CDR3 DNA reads TGTGCCAGCAGCCTTATACAGGGATCGGGTGAAAAACTGTTTTTT.

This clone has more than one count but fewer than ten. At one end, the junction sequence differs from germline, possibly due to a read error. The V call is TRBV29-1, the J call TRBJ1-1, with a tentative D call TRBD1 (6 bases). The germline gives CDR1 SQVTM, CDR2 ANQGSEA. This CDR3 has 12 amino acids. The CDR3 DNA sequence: TGCAGCGCTGAAACAGGGTACGCTGAAGCTTTCTTT. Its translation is CSAETGYAEAFF.

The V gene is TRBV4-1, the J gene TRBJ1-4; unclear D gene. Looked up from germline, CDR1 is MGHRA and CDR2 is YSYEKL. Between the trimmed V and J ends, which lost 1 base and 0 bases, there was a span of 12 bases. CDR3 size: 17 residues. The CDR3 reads CASSQVGIGATNEKLFF. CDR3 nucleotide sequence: TGCGCCAGCAGCCAAGTAGGTATTGGAGCAACTAATGAAAAACTGTTTTTT.

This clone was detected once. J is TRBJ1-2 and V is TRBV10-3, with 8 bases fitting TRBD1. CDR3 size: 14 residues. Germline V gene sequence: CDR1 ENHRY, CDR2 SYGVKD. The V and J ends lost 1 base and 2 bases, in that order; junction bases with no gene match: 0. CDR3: CAISEWDRNYGYTF. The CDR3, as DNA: TGTGCCATCAGTGAGTGGGACAGGAACTATGGCTACACCTTC.

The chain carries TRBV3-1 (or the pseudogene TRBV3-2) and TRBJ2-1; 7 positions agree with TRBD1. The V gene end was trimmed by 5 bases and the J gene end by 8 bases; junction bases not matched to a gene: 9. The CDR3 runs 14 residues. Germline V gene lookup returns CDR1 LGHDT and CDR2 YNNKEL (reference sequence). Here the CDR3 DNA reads TGTGCCAGCAGCTCCGACAGGGCTGGGGATGAGCAGTTCTTC. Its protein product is CASSSDRAGDEQFF.

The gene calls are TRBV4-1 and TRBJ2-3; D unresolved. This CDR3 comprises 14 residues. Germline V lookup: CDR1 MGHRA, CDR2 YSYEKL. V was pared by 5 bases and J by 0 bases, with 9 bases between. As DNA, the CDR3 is TGCGCCAGCAGCACCCGACACAGCACAGATACGCAGTATTTT. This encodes CASSTRHSTDTQYF.

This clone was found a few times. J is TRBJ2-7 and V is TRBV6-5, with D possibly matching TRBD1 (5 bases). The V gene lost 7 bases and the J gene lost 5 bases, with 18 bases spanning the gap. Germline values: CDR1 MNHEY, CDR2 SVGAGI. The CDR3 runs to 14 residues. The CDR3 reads CASNKGLFDHEQYF. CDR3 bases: TGTGCCAGCAATAAGGGGCTTTTCGACCACGAGCAGTACTTC.

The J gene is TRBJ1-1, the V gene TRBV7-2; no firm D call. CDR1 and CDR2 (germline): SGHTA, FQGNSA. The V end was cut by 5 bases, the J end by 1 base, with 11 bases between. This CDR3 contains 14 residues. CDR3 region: CASSPLTGNTEAFF. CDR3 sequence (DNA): TGTGCCAGCAGCCCCCTGACTGGGAACACTGAAGCTTTCTTT.

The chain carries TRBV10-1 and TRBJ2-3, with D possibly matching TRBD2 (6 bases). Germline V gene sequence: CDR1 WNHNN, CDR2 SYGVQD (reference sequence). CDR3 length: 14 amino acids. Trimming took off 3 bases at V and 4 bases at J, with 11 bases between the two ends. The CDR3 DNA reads TGCGCCAGCAGTGACGCGGGGTCTTCAGATACGCAGTATTTT. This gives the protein CASSDAGSSDTQYF.

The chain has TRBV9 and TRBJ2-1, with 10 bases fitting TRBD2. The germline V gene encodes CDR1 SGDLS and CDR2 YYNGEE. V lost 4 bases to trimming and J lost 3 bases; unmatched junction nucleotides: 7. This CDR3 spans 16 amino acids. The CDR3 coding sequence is TGTGCCAGCAGCCCAGGAGGGACTAGCGACTACAATGAGCAGTTCTTC. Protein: CASSPGGTSDYNEQFF.

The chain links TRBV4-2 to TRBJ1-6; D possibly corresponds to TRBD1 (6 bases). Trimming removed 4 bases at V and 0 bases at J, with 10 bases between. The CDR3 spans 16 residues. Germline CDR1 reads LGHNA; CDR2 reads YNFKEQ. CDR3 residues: CASSRPDSSYNSPLHF. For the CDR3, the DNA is TGTGCCAGCAGCCGTCCGGACAGCTCCTATAATTCACCCCTCCACTTT.

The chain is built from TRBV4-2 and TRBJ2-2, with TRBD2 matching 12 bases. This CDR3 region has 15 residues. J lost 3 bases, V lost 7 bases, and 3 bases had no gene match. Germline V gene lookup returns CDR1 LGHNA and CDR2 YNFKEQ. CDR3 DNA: TGTGCCAGCAAGAGACTAGCGGGAGACACCGGGGAGCTGTTTTTT. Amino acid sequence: CASKRLAGDTGELFF.

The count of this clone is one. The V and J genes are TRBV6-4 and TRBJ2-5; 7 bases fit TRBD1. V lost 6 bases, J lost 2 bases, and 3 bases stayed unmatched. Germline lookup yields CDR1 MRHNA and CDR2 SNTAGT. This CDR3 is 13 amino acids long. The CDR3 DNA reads TGTGCCAGCAGCCCGGGACAGCAAGAGACCCAGTACTTC. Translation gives CASSPGQQETQYF.